This T cell receptor beta chain is from a study of shared clonotypes between healthy human individuals. Trimming cost V 3 bases and J 4 bases; bases outside gene matches: 6. Germline CDR1 is SNHLY and CDR2 is FYNNEI. CDR3 length: 15 amino acids. Generated by immunoSEQ multiplex PCR, the TCRdb table keeps only in-frame clones and is missing some. The data contain more than 550,000 clones, about 91% of them singletons. Terminally differentiated effector memory CD45RA+ cells were excluded by CCR7 positive selection of CD45RO-negative cells. This clonotype was sampled from a man younger than 40 in good health. The sequenced material came from naive CD8+ T cells sorted from blood. The chain has TRBV2 and TRBJ2-7, with 10 bases matching TRBD2. This CDR3 reads CASSEEGLALYEQYF. CDR3 in DNA: TGTGCCAGCAGTGAGGAGGGACTAGCGTTATACGAGCAGTACTTC.